Presented here are 21 T cell receptor beta chains from one specimen sequenced in a study of T-cell memory formation after mild COVID-19. Using its own MiXCR run on the 5' RACE reads, TCRdb lists one record per CDR3 protein. The sample has about 410,000 distinct CDR3 sequences; more than 20% are singletons. The sample was PBMCs or a T cell subset sorted from them (not recorded which). All receptors come from an adult woman who had mild COVID-19 (a few samples of this study predate the infection). Cell type and time point are not known.

This clonotype was detected only a few times. This chain connects TRBV20-1 to TRBJ1-2; 8 bases map to TRBD1. The junction had 16 bases not matched to a gene; V was cut back by 3 bases and J by 7 bases. This CDR3 comprises 16 residues. CDR1 and CDR2 (germline): DFQATT, SNEGSKA (reference sequence). In nucleotides, the CDR3 is TGCAGTGCTAGTCCGCCGATGACGACAGGGGCAAGTGGCTACACCTTC. Protein sequence: CSASPPMTTGASGYTF.

There are a few counts of this clonotype. The chain carries TRBV24-1 and TRBJ2-2, with D possibly being TRBD1 (6 bases). Germline V gives CDR1 KGHDR, CDR2 SFDVKD. Trimming removed 3 bases from V and 1 base from J, with 20 bases in between. The CDR3 is 19 amino acids. The CDR3 here is CATSDPFTGTPRNTGELFF. The CDR3 DNA follows: TGTGCCACCAGTGATCCCTTTACCGGGACACCGAGGAACACCGGGGAGCTGTTTTTT.

A word on this clonotype: The junction does not match germline at one end; this may be a read error. This chain joins TRBV30 and TRBJ2-2, with 7 bases aligning to TRBD1. Per germline, CDR1 GTSNPN and CDR2 SVGIG (reference sequence). This CDR3 is 13 amino acids long. CDR3 amino acids: CAWTRGNNGELFF. CDR3 DNA sequence: TGTGCCTGGACCAGGGGGAACAACGGGGAGCTGTTTTTT.

V is TRBV13 and J is TRBJ2-7, with no clear D. There are 13 residues in the CDR3. The germline gives CDR1 PRHDT, CDR2 FYEKMQ (reference sequence). Trimming left V 6 bases short and J 3 bases short, with 12 bases between. This CDR3 is CASRSREGYEQYF. In DNA form, the CDR3 reads TGTGCCAGCAGATCAAGGGAAGGCTACGAGCAGTACTTC. The entire variable domain, with the rest obtained from reference TRBV13 and TRBJ2-7, is as follows: AAGVIQSPRHLIKEKRETATLKCYPIPRHDTVYWYQQGPGQDPQFLISFYEKMQSDKGSIPDRFSAQQFSDYHSELNMSSLELGDSALYFCASRSREGYEQYFGPGTRLTVT.

Ten or more counts support this clonotype. V usage is TRBV12-3 or TRBV12-4 and J usage is TRBJ2-4; TRBD2 matches 7 bases. CDR3 length equals 15 residues. Trimming cost V 5 bases and J 0 bases; bases outside gene matches: 4. For the CDR3, the DNA is TGTGCCAGCAGTGCCCCGGGGGGAGCCAAAAACATTCAGTACTTC. Its protein product is CASSAPGGAKNIQYF.

CDR3 in amino acids: CASSYMGLAGLETQYF. The CDR3, as DNA: TGTGCCAGCAGTTACATGGGACTAGCGGGGTTAGAGACCCAGTACTTC. The chain couples TRBV6-2 or TRBV6-3 to TRBJ2-5; 13 nucleotides match TRBD2. The V gene's germline CDR1 is MNHEY and CDR2 SVGEGT. Trimming took 2 bases from V and 4 from J; bases not matched to a gene: 4. This CDR3 spans 16 amino acids.

The table lists this clonotype with a few counts. This chain uses TRBV24-1 with TRBJ1-4; the D is unclear. The CDR3 is 12 amino acids. Per the germline V gene, CDR1 is KGHDR and CDR2 is SFDVKD. V was trimmed by 3 bases and J by 6 bases, leaving 4 bases between them. CDR3 nucleotides: TGTGCCACCAGTGATCAGTATGAAAAACTGTTTTTT. It specifies CATSDQYEKLFF.

The rearrangement uses TRBV18 and TRBJ2-3; either TRBD1 or TRBD2 may supply D (6 bases each). Germline CDR1 reads KGHSH; CDR2 reads LQKENI. Trimming stripped 3 bases from V and 2 bases from J, with 15 bases between. CDR3 size: 16 residues. In DNA form, the CDR3 reads TGTGCCAGCTCACCCTTTGAGGGGGGAGCCACAGATACGCAGTATTTT. This gives the protein CASSPFEGGATDTQYF. Full variable domain (remainder filled in from reference TRBV18 and TRBJ2-3): NAGVMQNPRHLVRRRGQEARLRCSPMKGHSHVYWYRQLPEEGLKFMVYLQKENIIDESGMPKERFSAEFPKEGPSILRIQQVVRGDSAAYFCASSPFEGGATDTQYFGPGTRLTVL.

A single count supports this clonotype. The chain links TRBV4-1 to TRBJ1-6; D possibly corresponds to TRBD1 (5 bases). The CDR3 runs to 16 residues. CDR1 is MGHRA and CDR2 is YSYEKL in the germline V gene. V lost 6 bases and J lost 7, with 19 bases in between. CDR3 amino acids: CASRNPPGGKNSPLHF. The CDR3 DNA reads as TGCGCCAGCAGAAACCCACCGGGGGGGAAAAATTCACCCCTCCACTTT.

The chain carries TRBV3-1 and TRBJ1-3, with D maybe TRBD1 (5 bases). V lost 1 base and J 2 bases, leaving 9 bases between the germline ends. The V gene's germline CDR1 is LGHDT and CDR2 YNNKEL (reference sequence). The CDR3 runs to 15 residues. The CDR3 region is CASSQGKGTGNTIYF. The CDR3 DNA reads as TGTGCCAGCAGCCAAGGCAAGGGGACTGGAAACACCATATATTTT.

This clonotype appeared a few times. The rearrangement uses TRBV10-3 and TRBJ1-1; no clear D gene. Trimming pared 0 bases from V and 3 bases from J, leaving 11 bases between. Germline CDR1 is ENHRY and CDR2 is SYGVKD. The CDR3 sequence is 15 residues long. The CDR3 sequence is CAISESGREDTEAFF. CDR3 nucleotide sequence: TGTGCCATCAGTGAGTCTGGTAGGGAAGACACTGAAGCTTTCTTT.

The rearrangement links TRBV11-2 to TRBJ2-5, with 7 bases that match TRBD2. J gave up 0 bases and V 5 bases, and 3 bases lay outside the gene matches. The CDR3 runs to 14 residues. Germline-derived CDR1 and CDR2 are SGHAT and FQNNGV. As DNA, the CDR3 is TGTGCCAGCAGCCCAGCGGGGTACCAAGAGACCCAGTACTTC. This translates into CASSPAGYQETQYF. The whole variable domain, filled in from reference TRBV11-2 and TRBJ2-5, reads EAGVAQSPRYKIIEKRQSVAFWCNPISGHATLYWYQQILGQGPKLLIQFQNNGVVDDSQLPKDRFSAERLKGVDSTLKIQPAKLEDSAVYLCASSPAGYQETQYFGPGTRLLVL.

The chain employs TRBV6-5 and TRBJ1-1; no reliable D call. This CDR3 has 15 amino acids. V lost 0 bases, J lost 5 bases, and 13 bases lay in between. Germline V gives CDR1 MNHEY, CDR2 SVGAGI. The CDR3 nucleotides are TGTGCCAGCAGTTACTCGATGATAGGGCGGACTGAAGCTTTCTTT. Translating it yields CASSYSMIGRTEAFF.

The gene calls are TRBV6-2 or TRBV6-3 and TRBJ2-7; 12 bases agree with TRBD1. The trim removed 4 bases at V and 6 bases at J, leaving 7 bases unmatched. CDR1 MNHEY and CDR2 SVGEGT come from the germline V gene. CDR3 length equals 15 residues. CDR3 region: CASSSPGTGGSEQYF. CDR3 nucleotide sequence: TGTGCCAGCAGTTCCCCCGGGACAGGGGGCTCCGAGCAGTACTTC.

This clonotype was recorded a few times. The chain couples TRBV7-8 to TRBJ2-7; 10 bases are shared with TRBD1. The ends lost 1 base at V and 4 bases at J; junction bases unmatched: 7. Germline CDR1 and CDR2: SGHVS and FQNEAQ. The CDR3 runs 16 residues. The CDR3 bases are TGTGCCAGCAGCTTAGAACCGGGACAGGGGTGGTACGAGCAGTACTTC. Protein product: CASSLEPGQGWYEQYF. The complete variable domain, with remaining parts taken from reference TRBV7-8 and TRBJ2-7, reads GAGVSQSPRYKVAKRGQDVALRCDPISGHVSLFWYQQALGQGPEFLTYFQNEAQLDKSGLPSDRFFAERPEGSVSTLKIQRTQQEDSAVYLCASSLEPGQGWYEQYFGPGTRLTVT.

The gene calls are TRBV6-1 and TRBJ1-5, with D unclear. The CDR3 is 13 amino acids. CDR1 MNHNS and CDR2 SASEGT come from the germline V gene. V dropped 2 bases and J dropped 5 bases, with 7 bases sitting between them. DNA of the CDR3: TGTGCCAGCAGTGAATCGCAGCATCAGCCCCAGCATTTT. Its protein product is CASSESQHQPQHF.

This clonotype has more than one count but fewer than ten. This chain uses TRBV7-3 with TRBJ2-3, with 10 bases fitting TRBD2. The V and J ends lost 2 bases and 6 bases, in that order; junction bases with no gene match: 8. The CDR3 loop spans 16 amino acids. Germline V gives CDR1 SGHTA, CDR2 FQGTGA. DNA of the CDR3: TGTGCCAGCAGCTTACTCCTAGCGGGAGTTGCGGATACGCAGTATTTT. Protein sequence: CASSLLLAGVADTQYF.

In its sample, this clonotype was seen a few times. The chain carries TRBV10-3 and TRBJ2-7; unclear D gene. In germline, CDR1 is ENHRY, CDR2 SYGVKD. V gave up 0 bases and J gave up 0 bases, with 6 bases separating them. This CDR3 has 14 residues. For the CDR3, the DNA is TGTGCCATCAGTGAGTCTCCAAGCTCCTACGAGCAGTACTTC. Translating gives CAISESPSSYEQYF.

This clonotype occurred a few times. The chain has TRBV7-2 and TRBJ2-5, with TRBD2 matching over 10 bases. Unmatched junction bases numbered 16, after V lost 7 bases and J lost 5 bases. CDR3 length: 17 amino acids. CDR1 is SGHTA and CDR2 is FQGNSA in the germline V gene. The DNA for the CDR3 is TGTGCCAGCATCTTCCGAGCAGCGGGAGGGCCCAATGAGACCCAGTACTTC. Translation gives CASIFRAAGGPNETQYF.

The chain joins TRBV11-2 to TRBJ2-5; D is unclear. This CDR3 is built from 13 residues. CDR1 and CDR2 from the germline V gene are SGHAT and FQNNGV. V lost 1 base, J lost 5 bases, and 8 bases lay in between. CDR3 region: CASSLGSVETQYF. Written as DNA, the CDR3 is TGTGCCAGCAGCTTAGGGTCGGTGGAGACCCAGTACTTC.

The J gene is TRBJ1-5, the V gene TRBV24-1; 8 positions match TRBD1. J was trimmed by 4 bases and V by 3 bases; bases with no gene match: 4. This CDR3 is 15 amino acids long. The germline gives CDR1 KGHDR, CDR2 SFDVKD. As DNA, the CDR3 is TGTGCCACCAGTGATCGACAGGGGTCGAATCAGCCCCAGCATTTT. The encoded protein is CATSDRQGSNQPQHF.